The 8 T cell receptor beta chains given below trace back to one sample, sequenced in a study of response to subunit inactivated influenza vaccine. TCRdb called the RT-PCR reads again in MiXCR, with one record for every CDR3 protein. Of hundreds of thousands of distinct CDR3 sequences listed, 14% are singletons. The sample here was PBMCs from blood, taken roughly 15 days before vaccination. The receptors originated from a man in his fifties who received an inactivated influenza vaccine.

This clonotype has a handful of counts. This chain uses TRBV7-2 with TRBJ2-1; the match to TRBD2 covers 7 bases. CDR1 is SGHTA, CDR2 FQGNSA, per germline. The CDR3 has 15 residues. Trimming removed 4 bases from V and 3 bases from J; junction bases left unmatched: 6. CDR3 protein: CASSSAGPRYNEQFF. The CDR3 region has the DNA TGTGCCAGCAGCTCAGCGGGGCCCCGCTACAATGAGCAGTTCTTC.

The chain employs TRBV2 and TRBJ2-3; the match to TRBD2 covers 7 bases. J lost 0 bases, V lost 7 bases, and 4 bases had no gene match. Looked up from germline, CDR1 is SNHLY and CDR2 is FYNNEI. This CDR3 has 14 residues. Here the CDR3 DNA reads TGTGCCAGCACCAGAGCGGGGAGCACAGATACGCAGTATTTT. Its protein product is CASTRAGSTDTQYF.

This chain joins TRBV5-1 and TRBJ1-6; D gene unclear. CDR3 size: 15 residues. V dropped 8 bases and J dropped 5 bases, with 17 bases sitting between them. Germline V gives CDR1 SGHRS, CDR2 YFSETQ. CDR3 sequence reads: CASSPGPDNNSPLHF. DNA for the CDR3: TGCGCCAGTAGTCCGGGTCCCGATAATAATTCACCCCTCCACTTT.

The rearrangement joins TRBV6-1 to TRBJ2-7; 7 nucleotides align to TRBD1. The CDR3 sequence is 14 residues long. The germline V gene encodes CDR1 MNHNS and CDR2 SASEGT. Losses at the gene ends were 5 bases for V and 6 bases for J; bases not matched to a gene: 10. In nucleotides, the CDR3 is TGTGCCAGCAGTCCTTCAGTGACAGGGCTCGAGCAGTACTTC. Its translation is CASSPSVTGLEQYF.

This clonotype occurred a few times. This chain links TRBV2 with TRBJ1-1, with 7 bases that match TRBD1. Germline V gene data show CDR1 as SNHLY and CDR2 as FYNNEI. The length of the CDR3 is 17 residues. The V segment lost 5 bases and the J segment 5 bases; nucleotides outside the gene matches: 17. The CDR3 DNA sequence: TGTGCCAGCAGTAAACAGGGGTTAGTTGTACGCGGTACTGAAGCTTTCTTT. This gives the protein CASSKQGLVVRGTEAFF.

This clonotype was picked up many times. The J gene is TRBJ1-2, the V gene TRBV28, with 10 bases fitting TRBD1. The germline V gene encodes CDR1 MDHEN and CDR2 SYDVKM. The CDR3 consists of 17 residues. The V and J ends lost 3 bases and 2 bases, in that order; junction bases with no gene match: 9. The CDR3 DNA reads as TGTGCCAGCAGTTTCGCGAGGGACAGGGGATTCAACTATGGCTACACCTTC. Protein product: CASSFARDRGFNYGYTF.

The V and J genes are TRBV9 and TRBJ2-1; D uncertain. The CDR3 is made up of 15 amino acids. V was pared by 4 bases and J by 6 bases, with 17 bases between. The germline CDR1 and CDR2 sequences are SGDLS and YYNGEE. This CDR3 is CASSPVDPNSNEQFF. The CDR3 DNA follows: TGTGCCAGCAGCCCTGTGGATCCCAATTCCAATGAGCAGTTCTTC. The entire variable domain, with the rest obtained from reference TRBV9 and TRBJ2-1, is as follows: DSGVTQTPKHLITATGQRVTLRCSPRSGDLSVYWYQQSLDQGLQFLIQYYNGEERAKGNILERFSAQQFPDLHSELNLSSLELGDSALYFCASSPVDPNSNEQFFGPGTRLTVL.

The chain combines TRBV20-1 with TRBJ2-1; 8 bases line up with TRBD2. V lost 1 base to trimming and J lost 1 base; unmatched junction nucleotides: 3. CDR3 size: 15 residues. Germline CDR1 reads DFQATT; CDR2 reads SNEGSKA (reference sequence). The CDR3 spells CSARVGTRSYNEQFF. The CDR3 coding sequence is TGCAGTGCTAGAGTGGGGACTAGGTCCTACAATGAGCAGTTCTTC.